One and the same sample provided the 27 T cell receptor beta chains below, sequenced in a study of blood T cell repertoires in COVID-19. The method was immunoSEQ multiplex PCR; TCRdb's version includes in-frame clones alone and lacks a portion of them. The sample contains tens of thousands of clones, under 80% of which appear only once. Sequencing used peripheral blood. Receptors were obtained from a human donor in a cohort sampled during active COVID-19.

The chain has TRBV18 and TRBJ2-2, with D tentatively TRBD1 (5 bases). Germline V gene lookup returns CDR1 KGHSH and CDR2 LQKENI. Trimming left V 3 bases short and J 3 bases short, with 17 bases between. The CDR3 consists of 17 residues. Here the CDR3 reads CASSPRAPGIDTGELFF. CDR3 nucleotides: TGTGCCAGCTCACCGCGCGCTCCAGGGATTGACACCGGGGAGCTGTTTTTT.

The rearrangement uses TRBV28 and TRBJ1-5, with 8 bases lining up with TRBD1. V gave up 4 bases and J gave up 2 bases; unmatched junction bases: 4. The germline V gene encodes CDR1 MDHEN and CDR2 SYDVKM. The CDR3 length is 15 residues. The CDR3 sequence is CASSSDRGRNQPQHF. The CDR3 DNA follows: TGTGCCAGCAGTTCCGACAGGGGTCGCAATCAGCCCCAGCATTTT.

About this clone itself: A read error may account for a junction end that differs from germline. V gene TRBV6-1 combines with J gene TRBJ1-6; 7 nucleotides match TRBD1. Germline V gives CDR1 MNHNS, CDR2 SASEGT. The CDR3 has 14 residues. In nucleotides, the CDR3 is TGTGCCAGCAGCGAAGGGACAGTCTCTTCACCCCTCCACTTT. It yields the protein CASSEGTVSSPLHF.

This clone was recorded once. The V and J genes are TRBV6-6 and TRBJ1-3; 10 bases are a match to TRBD1. The length of the CDR3 is 15 residues. In germline, CDR1 is MNHNY, CDR2 SVGAGI (reference sequence). The V gene end was trimmed by 5 bases and the J gene end by 4 bases; junction bases not matched to a gene: 5. CDR3 sequence: CASSPGTGAGNTIYF. The CDR3 region has the DNA TGTGCCAGCAGTCCAGGGACAGGGGCGGGAAACACCATATATTTT.

This rearrangement joins TRBV3-1 (or the pseudogene TRBV3-2) to TRBJ2-2, with D unclear. The V gene's germline CDR1 is LGHDT and CDR2 YNNKEL (reference sequence). Deletions cut 7 bases from V and 4 bases from J, with 10 bases between. The CDR3 has 13 amino acids. The CDR3: CASKRGVTGELFF. The CDR3 DNA sequence: TGTGCCAGCAAGAGAGGTGTCACCGGGGAGCTGTTTTTT.

The chain uses TRBV2 and TRBJ2-1; 8 bases fit TRBD2. The CDR3 sequence is 15 residues long. The V segment lost 5 bases and the J segment 7 bases; nucleotides outside the gene matches: 10. Germline V gives CDR1 SNHLY, CDR2 FYNNEI. The CDR3 here is CASSPGLDYRNEQFF. DNA for the CDR3: TGTGCCAGCAGTCCGGGACTAGACTATAGGAATGAGCAGTTCTTC.

The rearrangement uses TRBV30 and TRBJ1-1; D may be TRBD1 (6 bases). This CDR3 has 13 amino acids. Per the germline V gene, CDR1 is GTSNPN and CDR2 is SVGIG (reference sequence). Trimming removed 3 bases from V and 4 bases from J, with 12 bases in between. The CDR3, as DNA: TGTGCCTGGAGAGAGACAGGCCTCACTGAAGCTTTCTTT. It specifies CAWRETGLTEAFF.

V usage is TRBV7-2 and J usage is TRBJ2-4; D might be TRBD2 (5 bases). The CDR3 covers 14 residues. CDR1 and CDR2 from the germline V gene are SGHTA and FQGNSA. Between the trimmed V and J ends, which lost 5 bases and 7 bases, there was a span of 15 bases. Here the CDR3 DNA reads TGTGCCAGCAGCCCTGGGGAGTCCTGGAACATTCAGTACTTC. It translates to CASSPGESWNIQYF.

This chain connects TRBV5-4 to TRBJ2-1; 7 bases line up with TRBD1. This CDR3 has 17 residues. Germline V lookup: CDR1 SGHNT, CDR2 YYREEE (reference sequence). V trimming: 4 bases; J trimming: 6 bases; junction bases outside the gene matches: 16. CDR3 in DNA: TGTGCCAGCAGCGGAGTATTGTACAGGGGTGGGGCCAATGAGCAGTTCTTC. Its protein is CASSGVLYRGGANEQFF.

V gene TRBV12-5 combines with J gene TRBJ2-7, with a possible D match to TRBD2 (5 bases). V lost 2 bases and J lost 12, with 23 bases in between. Germline CDR1 reads LGHNT; CDR2 reads FRNRAP. This CDR3 contains 15 residues. The CDR3 nucleotides read TGTGCTAGTGGTTTGCCTGTAGTCGGCAAAAGGACTGGGTACTTC. This gives the protein CASGLPVVGKRTGYF.

This clone was seen a handful of times. The chain combines TRBV24-1 with TRBJ2-3; 10 bases fit TRBD1. Trimming cost V 5 bases and J 1 base; bases outside gene matches: 8. The germline gives CDR1 KGHDR, CDR2 SFDVKD. This CDR3 comprises 17 residues. This CDR3 reads CATSGPRQGAGTDTQYF. CDR3 nucleotide sequence: TGTGCCACCAGTGGCCCCCGACAGGGGGCGGGCACAGATACGCAGTATTTT.

This clone showed up just once. V gene TRBV28 combines with J gene TRBJ1-3; D gene ambiguous. CDR1 and CDR2 from the germline V gene are MDHEN and SYDVKM. The CDR3 loop spans 11 amino acids. The ends were cut back, 7 bases at V and 5 bases at J, with 6 bases in the middle. The CDR3 DNA is TGTGCCAGCACTAACCGAAACACCATATATTTT. It specifies CASTNRNTIYF.

The chain has TRBV15 and TRBJ2-1, with D possibly matching TRBD2 (6 bases). The CDR3 spans 17 residues. CDR1 and CDR2 (germline): LNHNV, YYDKDF (reference sequence). V was cut by 0 bases and J by 6 bases, with 18 bases left in between. This chain's CDR3 is CATSREIGGGGVNEQFF. The CDR3 nucleotides are TGTGCCACCAGCAGAGAAATCGGGGGAGGTGGAGTCAATGAGCAGTTCTTC.

The rearrangement uses TRBV7-2 and TRBJ2-1, with TRBD2 identical over 7 bases. Germline loops: CDR1 SGHTA, CDR2 FQGNSA. The V segment lost 4 bases and the J segment 2 bases; nucleotides outside the gene matches: 8. The CDR3 loop spans 16 amino acids. CDR3 nucleotide sequence: TGTGCCAGCAGCTCCTCAGCGGGGCTCGCCTACAATGAGCAGTTCTTC. Residues: CASSSSAGLAYNEQFF.

The chain combines TRBV5-5 with TRBJ2-5; 9 bases align to TRBD1. The V gene end was trimmed by 4 bases and the J gene end by 2 bases; junction bases not matched to a gene: 9. The CDR3 length is 16 residues. Germline CDR1 is SGHKS and CDR2 is YYEKEE (reference sequence). The CDR3 sequence: CASSRPTDRGQETQYF. The CDR3 DNA follows: TGTGCCAGCAGCCGACCGACAGACAGGGGGCAAGAGACCCAGTACTTC. The complete variable domain, with remaining parts taken from reference TRBV5-5 and TRBJ2-5, reads DAGVTQSPTHLIKTRGQQVTLRCSPISGHKSVSWYQQVLGQGPQFIFQYYEKEERGRGNFPDRFSARQFPNYSSELNVNALLLGDSALYLCASSRPTDRGQETQYFGPGTRLLVL.

This chain connects TRBV11-1 to TRBJ2-5; tentative D call: TRBD1 (5 bases). The V end lost 6 bases, the J end lost 2 bases, and 13 bases lay between the germline ends. Germline V gene lookup returns CDR1 SGHAT and CDR2 FQDESV (reference sequence). The CDR3 loop spans 14 amino acids. The CDR3: CASRQRTQQETQYF. In DNA form, the CDR3 reads TGTGCCAGCAGACAACGGACACAGCAAGAGACCCAGTACTTC.

This clone was counted once. The chain joins TRBV7-2 to TRBJ2-2, with 11 bases aligning to TRBD2. CDR1 SGHTA and CDR2 FQGNSA come from the germline V gene. This CDR3 has 16 residues. The V segment lost 0 bases and the J segment 6 bases; nucleotides outside the gene matches: 3. The CDR3 nucleotides read TGTGCCAGCAGCTTAGCCCTAGCGGGGGGACCCGGGGAGCTGTTTTTT. This codes for CASSLALAGGPGELFF.

The chain carries TRBV6-6 and TRBJ1-5; 9 bases map to TRBD1. The CDR3 has 15 residues. V was pared by 7 bases and J by 7 bases, with 11 bases of the junction left unmatched. In germline, CDR1 is MNHNY, CDR2 SVGAGI (reference sequence). In nucleotides, the CDR3 is TGTGCCAGCATCCACGGCCGACAGGGGGAGCAGCCCCAGCATTTT. This gives the protein CASIHGRQGEQPQHF.

As to this clone: The junction differs from germline at one of its ends, possibly a read error. The chain recombines TRBV5-1 with TRBJ2-1, with 9 positions matching TRBD2. The CDR3 consists of 16 residues. The germline V gene has CDR1 SGHRS and CDR2 YFSETQ. The CDR3 sequence: CASSLAAGGAYTEQFF. In DNA, the CDR3 is TGCGCCAGCAGCTTGGCTGCGGGGGGGGCCTACACTGAGCAGTTCTTC.

The V and J genes are TRBV6-1 and TRBJ2-1; a possible D gene is TRBD1 (5 bases). The CDR3 totals 13 residues. Germline V gene data show CDR1 as MNHNS and CDR2 as SASEGT. Trimming stripped 2 bases from V and 6 bases from J, with 8 bases between. The CDR3 protein is CASSESGPNEQFF. CDR3 coding DNA: TGTGCCAGCAGTGAATCAGGGCCCAATGAGCAGTTCTTC.

The chain carries TRBV9 and TRBJ2-7, with 8 nucleotides matching TRBD2. The V segment lost 3 bases and the J segment 3 bases; nucleotides outside the gene matches: 5. The CDR3 covers 14 residues. Germline V lookup: CDR1 SGDLS, CDR2 YYNGEE. CDR3 in amino acids: CASSAGLVGYEQYF. The CDR3 coding sequence is TGTGCCAGCAGCGCGGGACTAGTAGGCTACGAGCAGTACTTC.

The V gene is TRBV29-1, the J gene TRBJ1-2; D might be TRBD1 (6 bases). CDR1 and CDR2 (germline): SQVTM, ANQGSEA. The CDR3 totals 14 residues. Between the trimmed V and J ends, which lost 1 base and 4 bases, there was a span of 13 bases. Here the CDR3 reads CSVEGNRVSYGYTF. CDR3 nucleotides: TGCAGCGTTGAAGGAAACAGGGTTAGCTATGGCTACACCTTC.

The chain joins TRBV6-4 to TRBJ2-1, with a weak D call TRBD1 (5 bases). Germline CDR1 and CDR2: MRHNA and SNTAGT. The CDR3 extends over 16 amino acids. Between the trimmed V and J ends, which lost 6 bases and 0 bases, there was a span of 15 bases. The CDR3 loop is CASSVQGFHSYNEQFF. CDR3 nucleotides: TGTGCCAGCAGCGTCCAGGGATTCCACTCCTACAATGAGCAGTTCTTC.

This chain joins TRBV5-1 and TRBJ1-6, with D perhaps matching TRBD1 (6 bases). V was shortened by 0 bases and J by 5 bases, with 9 bases between the two germline ends. The CDR3 is 15 amino acids. The germline CDR1 and CDR2 sequences are SGHRS and YFSETQ. The CDR3 bases are TGCGCCAGCAGCTTGGGTACAGGGAATAATTCACCCCTCCACTTT. Amino acids: CASSLGTGNNSPLHF.

A single count supports this clone. The gene calls are TRBV11-2 and TRBJ1-1; TRBD1 might be the D (6 bases). The germline V gene has CDR1 SGHAT and CDR2 FQNNGV. The V end lost 0 bases, the J end lost 1 base, and 15 bases lay between the germline ends. The CDR3 consists of 17 residues. CDR3: CASSLDGTTYENTEAFF. CDR3 bases: TGTGCCAGCAGCTTAGACGGGACAACCTATGAGAACACTGAAGCTTTCTTT.

The chain employs TRBV5-4 and TRBJ1-2, with 9 bases aligning to TRBD1. The CDR3 contains 14 residues. The V gene's germline CDR1 is SGHNT and CDR2 YYREEE (reference sequence). Unmatched junction bases numbered 9, after V lost 5 bases and J lost 7 bases. CDR3 DNA: TGTGCCAGCAGGAGTCCCGGGACAGGGCCTGGCTACACCTTC. This sequence encodes CASRSPGTGPGYTF. Full variable domain (remainder filled in from reference TRBV5-4 and TRBJ1-2): ETGVTQSPTHLIKTRGQQVTLRCSSQSGHNTVSWYQQALGQGPQFIFQYYREEENGRGNFPPRFSGLQFPNYSSELNVNALELDDSALYLCASRSPGTGPGYTFGSGTRLTVV.

V and J are TRBV2 and TRBJ2-5; 14 positions match TRBD2. The length of the CDR3 is 16 residues. Per the germline V gene, CDR1 is SNHLY and CDR2 is FYNNEI. V was pared by 6 bases and J by 2 bases, with 5 bases of the junction left unmatched. CDR3 bases: TGTGCCAGCAGGCCCGGACTAGCGGGGGGTCAAGAGACCCAGTACTTC. Residues: CASRPGLAGGQETQYF.